This is a list of T cell receptor beta chains from one sample in a study of T cell changes during pregnancy in multiple sclerosis. Profiled with immunoSEQ multiplex PCR; TCRdb holds only in-frame clones, not every one. The table has 20,000 to 25,000 clones, around four fifths seen once. The sequencing here drew on CD8+ T cells from peripheral blood mononuclear cells, taken in the first trimester of pregnancy. The receptors were sampled from a female donor in good health, enrolled as a control in a pregnancy study. CDR3s include the opening cysteine and the closing phenylalanine or tryptophan. A D gene is named only where the DNA matches it firmly. Expanded clones are given a class, and other clones once, few, many or no size at all.

>TRBV11-2|TRBJ1-4|-|-
TGTGCCAGCAGCCCCCTAGGGACTGCAACTAATGAAAAACTGTTTTTT
CASSPLGTATNEKLFF
>TRBV11-1|TRBJ2-5|-|-
TGTGCCAGCAGCCCCCGTCTAGCAGCACCACAAGAGACCCAGTACTTC
CASSPRLAAPQETQYF
>TRBV6-1|TRBJ1-1|-|TRBD1
TGTGCCAGCAGTGAAGGATTGGGACAGGCGAGCACTGAAGCTTTCTTT
CASSEGLGQASTEAFF
>TRBV29-1|TRBJ2-5|-|-
TGCAGCGTTGTGACGGACCGAGGGGAGACCCAGTACTTC
CSVVTDRGETQYF
>TRBV15|TRBJ2-6|few|TRBD1
TGTGCCACCAGCGGAGGGGACAGGGGCTCTGGGGCCAACGTCCTGACTTTC
CATSGGDRGSGANVLTF
>TRBV2|TRBJ2-1|-|TRBD2
TGTGCCAGCAGTGTCCCCCTAGCGGGGCCCCCAAGCTCCTACAATGAGCAGTTCTTC
CASSVPLAGPPSSYNEQFF
>TRBV4-2|TRBJ2-1|-|-
TGTGCCAGCAGCCAAACAGGGTTCAATGAGCAGTTCTTC
CASSQTGFNEQFF
>TRBV5-4|TRBJ2-1|few|TRBD2
TGTGCCAGCAGCTCTCTAGCGGGGGGGTTGGATGAGCAGTTCTTC
CASSSLAGGLDEQFF
>TRBV2|TRBJ2-7|-|TRBD2
TGTGCCAGCAGTGAAGCTTTCCCGGGACTAGAATCCTACGAGCAGTACTTC
CASSEAFPGLESYEQYF
>TRBV27|TRBJ1-5|-|-
TGTGCCAGCAGTTTATATCGGAGCCAGCCCCAGCATTTT
CASSLYRSQPQHF
>TRBV28|TRBJ1-1|-|TRBD1
TGTGCCAGCAGTTCAACTGGACAGGGGGCTGAGAACACTGAAGCTTTCTTT
CASSSTGQGAENTEAFF
>TRBV7-2|TRBJ1-1|once|TRBD1
TGTGCCAGCAGATACAGGGGGCAGGGCACTGAAGCTTTCTTT
CASRYRGQGTEAFF
>TRBV4-3|TRBJ2-1|-|-
TGCGCCAGCAGCCAAGCGCTCCTCCTTGGGGGCCTCAATGAGCAGTTCTTC
CASSQALLLGGLNEQFF
>TRBV7-9|TRBJ1-5|-|TRBD1
TGTGCCAGCAGCGCCATGCAGGGGGATCAGCCCCAGCATTTT
CASSAMQGDQPQHF
>TRBV6-4|TRBJ2-2|many|TRBD2
TGTGCCAGCAGCGAGACTAGCGGGAGGGCGAACACCGGGGAGCTGTTTTTT
CASSETSGRANTGELFF
>TRBV27|TRBJ1-5|-|-
TGTGCCAGCAGCCCAGACCGGGCGGGACTGAATCAGCCCCAGCATTTT
CASSPDRAGLNQPQHF
>TRBV7-9|TRBJ2-7|-|-
TGTGCCAGCAGCTTAGCGGTCGGGGGTGTCCACGAGCAGTACTTC
CASSLAVGGVHEQYF
>TRBV11-3|TRBJ2-1|medium-sized|TRBD2
TGTGCCAGCAGTCTTACTAGCGGGAGCCACAATGAGCAGTTCTTC
CASSLTSGSHNEQFF
>TRBV28|TRBJ2-7|-|TRBD2
TGTGCCAGCACTTTGGCGCGGGAGCGCGCCCCCACCTACGAGCAGTACTTC
CASTLARERAPTYEQYF
>TRBV7-9|TRBJ2-3|few|-
TGTGCCAGCTTAGGGAGTACGCAGTATTTT
CASLGSTQYF
>TRBV2|TRBJ1-1|-|-
TGTGCCAGCAGTCGCGGACGGGGGACTGAAGCTTTCTTT
CASSRGRGTEAFF
>TRBV5-8|TRBJ1-6|-|-
TGTGCCAGCAGCCCCAGACAGAGCTCCTATAATTCACCCCTCCACTTT
CASSPRQSSYNSPLHF
>TRBV27|TRBJ1-1|-|TRBD1
TGTGCCAGCAGTTCTACAGGGGGCCGTACTGAAGCTTTCTTT
CASSSTGGRTEAFF
>TRBV7-2|TRBJ1-2|-|-
TGTGCCAGCAGCTCCACGCCTGACAGCTATGGCTACACCTTC
CASSSTPDSYGYTF
>TRBV9|TRBJ2-3|-|TRBD2
TGTGCCAGCAGCGCCGTAGCGGGAGCAACAGATACGCAGTATTTT
CASSAVAGATDTQYF
>TRBV4-3|TRBJ1-2|once|TRBD1
TGCGCCAGCAGCCAAGGGACAGGGAGTACCTATGGCTACACCTTC
CASSQGTGSTYGYTF
>TRBV2|TRBJ2-1|-|-
TGTGCCAGCAGAGTCTCGGCGGCTAGCGACTCCTACAATGAGCAGTTCTTC
CASRVSAASDSYNEQFF
>TRBV11-2|TRBJ1-6|-|TRBD1
TGTGCCAGCAGCTCCCGGGACAGCGTCTATAATTCACCCCTCCACTTT
CASSSRDSVYNSPLHF
>TRBV6-4|TRBJ2-1|-|-
TGTGCCAGCGGTCTGGGCGCCAAGGATGAGCAGTTCTTC
CASGLGAKDEQFF
>TRBV6-1|TRBJ2-2|-|TRBD1
TGTGCCAGCAGTGAAAGTCTGGACAGGGCCGGGGAGCTGTTTTTT
CASSESLDRAGELFF
>TRBV15|TRBJ2-3|-|-
TGTGCCACCAGCAACCCGGGCACAGATACGCAGTATTTT
CATSNPGTDTQYF